The sequence of this T cell receptor beta chain was determined in a study of T cell clusters in autoimmune cytopenias. This clonotype is called medium-sized (0.01 to 0.1%) based on its frequency. The antigen is undetermined. Tens of thousands of genome equivalents of blood DNA were amplified for TRB. TRB rearrangements were amplified by touch-down multiplex PCR with mixed TRB-A/B primers. TCRdb reprocessed the multiplex PCR reads, keeping one entry per CDR3 protein, no DNA. This repertoire comprises 5,000 to 6,500 distinct CDR3 sequences; its ten largest clones make up around 21%. The CDR3 length is 17 residues. Germline assignment: CDR1 SGHAT and CDR2 FQDESV (reference sequence). Study-wide points: No experiment has yet validated the function of the T cell clusters defined in silico.

These data are also associated with another study on T cell repertoires in aging, cancer and after chemotherapy. That work adds: In cancer patients, declining TCR diversity with age involved lost richness and lost evenness. These repertoire data do not allow conclusions about immunological memory after chemotherapy.

This clonotype was sampled from a human donor in good health. This chain links TRBV11-1 with TRBJ2-5; the TRBD1 assignment by TCRdb is unverifiable without DNA. The sample comprised peripheral blood. This chain's CDR3 is CASSLGRRGGWEQTQYF.